These T cell receptor beta chains were read from a single sample in a study of T cell responses to AZD1222 COVID-19 vaccine. Some clones are missing from TCRdb's copy, which holds only in-frame ones; the method was immunoSEQ multiplex PCR. The sample has some 150,000 clones; 88% are singletons. The sequenced sample was peripheral blood, obtained 28 days after the second dose of the MenACWY control vaccine. The receptors come from an adult who received the MenACWY meningococcal vaccine as a control. CDR3s leave out the opening cysteine and the closing phenylalanine or tryptophan. Clone size is not always given. Where it is, it says once, few, many or a class for expanded clones.

v_call,clone_size,j_call,cdr3_aa
TRBV11-3,.,TRBJ1-1,ASSLGSRTEAF
TRBV7-2,once,TRBJ1-1,ASRGQGLTEAF
TRBV11-2,.,TRBJ2-3,ASRNNPGVLRSTDTQY
TRBV30,.,TRBJ2-3,AWSVPGGTDTQY
TRBV18,few,TRBJ2-1,ASSPNTSGRLF
TRBV7-2,.,TRBJ1-2,ASSLGSGMPGYT
TRBV11-2,.,TRBJ2-7,ASSLELGYEQY
TRBV10-3,.,TRBJ1-1,AISEVTVNTEAF
TRBV12-3/TRBV12-4,many,TRBJ1-3,ASSFSSGNTIY
TRBV3-1/TRBV3-2,.,TRBJ1-2,ASSQGNEGYGYT
TRBV18,.,TRBJ1-4,ASSADRRGNEKLF
TRBV7-3,.,TRBJ1-2,ASSPQGNAYGYT
TRBV5-4,.,TRBJ2-3,ASSRRDSRTDTQY
TRBV3-1/TRBV3-2,.,TRBJ1-1,ASSNLGVRTSEAF
TRBV7-6,.,TRBJ1-6,ASSLREARDSPLH
TRBV6-5,.,TRBJ1-2,ASRFNYPGGYGYT
TRBV30,.,TRBJ1-1,AWNRAQGAF
TRBV7-2,.,TRBJ2-5,ASSLARSGGARETQY
TRBV7-8,.,TRBJ2-3,ASSLEASGRDTDTQY
TRBV7-9,.,TRBJ1-1,ASSPRPRGRPEAF
TRBV19,.,TRBJ2-6,ASSTRQGVSSGANVLT
TRBV11-2,.,TRBJ2-7,ASSLNSYEQY
TRBV7-9,.,TRBJ2-2,ASSLGGGRTNTGELF
TRBV7-2,.,TRBJ1-2,ASSFRAGNYGYT
TRBV9,.,TRBJ1-2,ASSVGDSADYGYT
TRBV27,few,TRBJ1-6,ASRSGGSASPLH
TRBV6-4,.,TRBJ1-1,ASRTDRGSTEAF
TRBV9,.,TRBJ2-1,ASSGRTNNEQF
TRBV4-2,once,TRBJ1-5,ASRITGTLDQPQH
TRBV2,.,TRBJ2-1,ASSVWTGGRIADEQF
TRBV28,.,TRBJ1-4,ASSLRGTGLSEKLF
TRBV7-9,.,TRBJ2-6,ASSLALRGVGANVLT
TRBV29-1,.,TRBJ2-1,SAGQDKYNEQF
TRBV9,.,TRBJ1-6,ASSESDGAVSPLH
TRBV11-2,.,TRBJ1-1,ASSLLLLSEAF
TRBV2,.,TRBJ1-4,ASSQGEGEKLF
TRBV9,.,TRBJ1-4,ASSRSGGSGEKLF
TRBV7-2,once,TRBJ2-6,ASSLETYLSGANVLT
TRBV3-1/TRBV3-2,.,TRBJ2-7,ASSQGGTGESLAYEQY